The entry that follows covers one T cell receptor (beta chain) sequence. The specificity of this receptor is unknown. Per-base quality was not reported, and no clone a single base away is much larger than it. CD8 naive samples were obtained by positive selection for CCR7 among CD45RO-negative cells, yielding a CD45RA+CCR7+ population from which TemRA cells were excluded. The donors were healthy, HIV-negative adults who had no recently reported acute infections or vaccinations. Every donor was a Caucasian adult living in Nashville, Tennessee, USA. After blood collection by leukapheresis, PBMCs were isolated using Ficoll-Histopaque density gradient centrifugation and then cryopreserved in the vapor phase of liquid nitrogen. Purity and quantity of every magnetically sorted T cell population were checked by analytical flow cytometry. Each sorted fraction had its genomic DNA isolated and then quantified by UV absorbance on a Nanodrop 2000c.

V gives up 6 bases and J gives up 3 bases, and the segment between their germline ends measures 19 bases. The germline V gene encodes CDR1 SNHLY and CDR2 FYNNEI. Measured from the cysteine to the phenylalanine, the CDR3 is 16 residues long. The only DNA kept is the CDR3, 48 bases in frame from the first base. This entry belongs to a study of shared clonotypes between healthy human individuals (dated by TCRdb to 2019 to 2021). At the level of the whole study: Three men and two women, aged 18 to 49 years, made up the cohort. For each donor, CD4 naive and CD4 memory were each run on three plates, CD8 naive on two plates, and CD8 memory on one plate. The study deeply sequenced blood TCR repertoires of five healthy adults to estimate repertoire size and the extent of clonotype sharing between individuals. To increase sequencing depth and limit assay-specific biases, different laboratories used diverse techniques to prepare libraries and sequence TCR repertoires. Leukapheresis yielded between about 0.94 and 9.5 billion PBMCs per donor.

Broader findings and caveats from the paper: The small number of donors limited the genetic and exposure-history diversity represented. Higher generation probabilities were observed for clonotypes shared by all four sorted-subset donors than for non-shared clonotypes. Rarefaction of sorted-subset datasets indicated incomplete sequencing despite the large sequencing depth. Sampling was restricted to blood, and TCR repertoires in tissues likely differ from the TCR repertoires found in blood. Based on pairwise subsampling, the degree of clonotype sharing among donors was expected to be affected by sequencing depth. Naive subsets generally had larger estimated clonotype richness than memory subsets. Approximately 5% of naive CD4, 3% to 4% of naive CD8, about 2.1% of memory CD4, and roughly 0.4% of memory CD8 clonotypes were shared across a few donors.

TCR CDR3 regions were amplified from genomic DNA by multiplex PCR using the deep immunoSEQ assay. Extracted genomic DNA from each cell subset was spread evenly across all wells of several immunoSEQ 96-well plates, with each plate serving as a replicate. Each replicate PCR for sorted subsets received about 210 ng genomic DNA, equal to around 32,000 T cell genomes. Purified libraries were measured with a Qubit 3.0 fluorometer, size-checked on a Bioanalyzer 2100, and measured again with the KAPA Library Quantification kit. Every immunoSEQ 96-well plate was sequenced on a separate single-read 150-cycle Illumina NextSeq 550 flow cell. On the study's bioinformatics: Because only junctional sequences without quality scores were contained in the immunoSEQ output, filtering matching that applied to full-length reads could not be performed. To assign V/J genes and CDR3, sequences were annotated against IMGT germline references using PyIR, a Python wrapper for IgBLAST v1.9. Any read was removed if the V/J assignment was weak (E-value above 1e-6), the CDR3 was missing, or the read contained stop codons, out-of-frame junctions, or ambiguous translated residues. A V3J clonotype was defined by an identical inferred V gene, J gene, and CDR3 amino acid sequence. To compute the percentage overlap between repertoires, the number of shared unique clonotypes was divided by the size of the smaller repertoire. Repertoire richness was assessed with RTK rarefaction, the Chao1 estimator, and Recon v2.1 estimates of unobserved clonotypes. Generation probabilities were computed with OLGA for all TCRbeta clonotypes obtained by the gDNA method from several donors. Entries here come from immuneACCESS through TCRdb and include only in-frame sequences with V and J called. Some clones fail to appear in such tables; in the studies checked, an unresolved V gene covers under half of the shortfall, and the cause of the remainder is unknown. The V and J calls and clone size were taken over from that table, and D and trimming were inferred from the DNA. The sample includes roughly 2.1 million clones, with about 92% observed a single time. Around 1.7% of the sample goes to the ten largest clones.

This TCR was sampled from a man between 18 and 35 years old in good health. Some clones in this sample may be carry-over from other donors' samples. The sequencing input was naive CD8+ T cells from PBMCs. The cell subset or site label corresponds to: CD45RA+CCR7+. The V and J segments used are TRBV2 and TRBJ2-3; tentative D gene TRBD2, with 6 bases matching. The CDR3 protein is CASSPLFEGGTDTQYF. At the DNA level, the sequence is TGTGCCAGCAGCCCCCTTTTCGAGGGAGGAACAGATACGCAGTATTTT.